The 9 T cell receptor beta chains in this list originate from one sample, sequenced in a study of blood T cell repertoires in COVID-19. TCRdb's table, derived via immunoSEQ multiplex PCR, lists solely in-frame clones and lacks some. Among some 120,000 clones listed, more than 70% were seen once. The material sequenced was peripheral blood. The origin of the receptors is an elderly man with active or convalescent COVID-19.

This chain links TRBV4-2 with TRBJ2-7; TRBD2 might be the D (5 bases). Germline V gene sequence: CDR1 LGHNA, CDR2 YNFKEQ. V lost 6 bases to trimming and J lost 3 bases, with 18 bases between them. The CDR3 extends over 15 amino acids. CDR3 amino acids: CASRLLVLDLYEQYF. CDR3 DNA: TGTGCCAGCAGACTACTCGTACTAGATCTCTACGAGCAGTACTTC.

The CDR3 protein is CASTDLRLIRGYTF. The CDR3 DNA follows: TGTGCCAGCACCGATCTGAGACTCATTCGGGGCTACACCTTC. The chain recombines TRBV21-1 with TRBJ1-2. TRBV21-1 constitutes a pseudogene. The CDR3 extends over 14 amino acids.

The V gene is TRBV29-1, the J gene TRBJ2-1, with 8 bases identical to TRBD2. V shed 0 bases, J shed 12 bases, and the junction held 4 bases outside the gene matches. The CDR3 length is 12 residues. The germline gives CDR1 SQVTM, CDR2 ANQGSEA. As DNA, the CDR3 is TGCAGCGTTGAAGACTGGACTAGCCGGCAGTTCTTC. Translation: CSVEDWTSRQFF.

The rearrangement uses TRBV29-1 and TRBJ2-3; 8 nucleotides align to TRBD1. The CDR3 loop spans 13 amino acids. From germline, CDR1 is SQVTM and CDR2 ANQGSEA. V was clipped by 6 bases and J by 2 bases; unmatched bases: 4. The CDR3 sequence is CSVRTGTTDTQYF. The DNA of the CDR3 is TGCAGCGTAAGGACAGGGACCACAGATACGCAGTATTTT.

This clone was found a few times. This rearrangement joins TRBV19 to TRBJ1-5, with D maybe TRBD1 (5 bases). The germline gives CDR1 LNHDA, CDR2 SQIVND (reference sequence). Trimming removed 7 bases at V and 3 bases at J, with 13 bases between. The CDR3 is 14 amino acids. The chain's CDR3 is CASKRGGDNQPQHF. DNA of the CDR3: TGTGCCAGTAAACGGGGGGGGGACAATCAGCCCCAGCATTTT.

This clone was detected only once. This chain links TRBV2 with TRBJ2-5; D possibly corresponds to TRBD2 (8 bases). This CDR3 comprises 17 residues. V lost 0 bases and J 7 bases, leaving 21 bases between the germline ends. The germline V gene encodes CDR1 SNHLY and CDR2 FYNNEI. The CDR3 sequence: CASSEADDGRGQGTQYF. CDR3 nucleotides: TGTGCCAGCAGTGAAGCGGACGACGGGAGGGGGCAGGGGACCCAGTACTTC.

This chain joins TRBV9 and TRBJ1-1; 7 bases match TRBD1. Looked up from germline, CDR1 is SGDLS and CDR2 is YYNGEE. This CDR3 spans 14 amino acids. V shed 5 bases and J 1 base; nucleotides not matched to a gene: 5. CDR3: CASSLTGSNTEAFF. The CDR3, as DNA: TGTGCCAGCAGTTTGACAGGGTCGAACACTGAAGCTTTCTTT.

The chain uses TRBV7-2 and TRBJ2-4; 14 bases match TRBD2. The CDR3 contains 17 residues. The germline CDR1 and CDR2 sequences are SGHTA and FQGNSA. Trimming cost V 6 bases and J 3 bases; bases outside gene matches: 7. CDR3 sequence (DNA): TGTGCCAGCAGTACGACTAGCGGGGGGGCAGTCAAAAACATTCAGTACTTC. Protein: CASSTTSGGAVKNIQYF.

The chain carries TRBV19 and TRBJ1-2; D ambiguous. Trimming left V 3 bases short and J 2 bases short, with 10 bases between. Germline CDR1 LNHDA, CDR2 SQIVND (reference sequence). This CDR3 is built from 14 residues. In nucleotides, the CDR3 is TGTGCCAGTAGTATGGCCGTCCAGAACTATGGCTACACCTTC. Protein product: CASSMAVQNYGYTF.